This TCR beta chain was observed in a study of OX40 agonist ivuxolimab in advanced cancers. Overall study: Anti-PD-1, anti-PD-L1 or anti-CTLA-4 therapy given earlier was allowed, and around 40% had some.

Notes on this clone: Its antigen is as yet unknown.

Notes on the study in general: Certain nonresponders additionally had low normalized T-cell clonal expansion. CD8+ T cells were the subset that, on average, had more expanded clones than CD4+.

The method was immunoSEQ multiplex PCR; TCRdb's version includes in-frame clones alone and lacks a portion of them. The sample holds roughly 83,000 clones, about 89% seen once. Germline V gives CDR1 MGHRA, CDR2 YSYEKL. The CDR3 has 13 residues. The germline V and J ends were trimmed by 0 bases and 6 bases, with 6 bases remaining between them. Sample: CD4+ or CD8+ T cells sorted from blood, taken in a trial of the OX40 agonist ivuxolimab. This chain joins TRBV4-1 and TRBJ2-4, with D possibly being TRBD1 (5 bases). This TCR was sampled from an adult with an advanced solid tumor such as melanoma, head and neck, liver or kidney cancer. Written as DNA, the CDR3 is TGCGCCAGCAGCCAAGATCAGGGAAACATTCAGTACTTC. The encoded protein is CASSQDQGNIQYF.